The entry below gives a single TCR beta chain sequence along with its context. This record belongs to a study of blood T cell repertoires in COVID-19. Looking at the study overall: The origin of the acute and convalescent COVID-19 samples was the United States, Italy and Spain. T cells, B-cell-depleted T cells, or PBMCs supplied cDNA or gDNA.

In the original workflow: Amplification with reference gene primers provided the estimates of nucleated cell counts. Here immunoSEQ multiplex PCR was the method, and the copy in TCRdb shows in-frame clones only, minus some. The V and J calls and the clone size are those of that table, but D and trimming were determined from the DNA. Among 40,000 to 55,000 clones, about 80% were seen once, and the ten largest hold roughly an eighth. Trimming cost V 2 bases and J 3 bases; bases outside gene matches: 8. The CDR3 is made up of 17 amino acids. Per the germline V gene, CDR1 is SGHNT and CDR2 is YYREEE (reference sequence).

Input material: peripheral blood. This clonotype was sampled from a human donor in a cohort sampled during active COVID-19. V and J are TRBV5-4 and TRBJ2-3; TRBD2 matches 11 bases. This chain's CDR3 is CASSLGLAGGGTDTQYF. As DNA, the CDR3 is TGTGCCAGCAGCTTAGGCCTAGCGGGAGGAGGGACAGATACGCAGTATTTT.